The rows below give T cell receptor beta chains drawn from one sample of a study of T cell changes during pregnancy in multiple sclerosis. The assay was immunoSEQ multiplex PCR, and TCRdb's table has in-frame clones only and misses some. The sample has 35,000 or so clones; roughly nine tenths are singletons. Sequencing used CD4+ T cells from peripheral blood mononuclear cells, obtained after pregnancy. The origin of the receptors is a female donor in good health, enrolled as a control in a pregnancy study. Each CDR3 is given with its conserved first and last residue. A D gene is named only where the DNA matches it firmly. Some rows have no size entry. The others give once, few or many, or a class for an expanded clone.

v_call	d_call	j_call	clone_size	cdr3_aa	cdr3_nt
TRBV28	TRBD2	TRBJ2-2	.	CASSFLAGANTGELFF	TGTGCCAGCAGTTTTCTAGCGGGGGCGAACACCGGGGAGCTGTTTTTT
TRBV5-1	TRBD1	TRBJ2-7	.	CASSHDRGLSSYEQYF	TGCGCCAGCAGCCACGACAGGGGACTGAGCTCCTACGAGCAGTACTTC
TRBV7-9	TRBD2	TRBJ2-5	.	CASSSGSSSGDRETQYF	TGTGCCAGCAGCTCCGGTTCCTCTAGCGGGGATCGTGAGACCCAGTACTTC
TRBV11-2	TRBD2	TRBJ2-3	.	CASSLGAGGSVDTQYF	TGTGCCAGCAGCTTAGGGGCGGGGGGATCAGTAGATACGCAGTATTTT
TRBV6-4	.	TRBJ2-1	few	CASRMGSGEQFF	TGTGCCAGCAGGATGGGCAGTGGAGAGCAGTTCTTC
TRBV5-6	.	TRBJ1-1	.	CASSNRAHSEAFF	TGTGCCAGCAGCAACAGGGCGCATAGTGAAGCTTTCTTT
TRBV7-9	TRBD1	TRBJ2-6	.	CASSSSDRGRGANVLTF	TGTGCCAGCAGCTCCAGCGACAGGGGGCGAGGGGCCAACGTCCTGACTTTC
TRBV27	.	TRBJ1-2	few	CASSLDSSGRGTGGYTF	TGTGCCAGCAGTTTAGACTCCTCAGGGCGGGGGACGGGTGGCTACACCTTC
TRBV7-3	.	TRBJ1-1	.	CASSSGRQGGLAFF	TGTGCCAGCAGCTCGGGGCGGCAGGGAGGGTTAGCTTTCTTT
TRBV9	.	TRBJ1-2	.	CASSVVQGGGYTF	TGTGCCAGCAGCGTAGTGCAGGGCGGAGGCTACACCTTC
TRBV11-2	TRBD2	TRBJ2-7	.	CASSPQGGVIRLEQYF	TGTGCCAGCAGCCCCCAGGGAGGGGTAATCCGGCTCGAGCAGTACTTC
TRBV2	.	TRBJ1-6	.	CASILGAYESPLHF	TGTGCCAGCATCTTGGGGGCGTACGAATCACCCCTCCACTTT
TRBV7-9	.	TRBJ2-7	.	CASSWRGGDEQYF	TGTGCCAGCAGCTGGAGGGGGGGGGACGAGCAGTACTTC
TRBV5-1	.	TRBJ2-7	.	CASSLASARVYEQYF	TGCGCCAGCAGCTTGGCTTCAGCGAGGGTCTACGAGCAGTACTTC
TRBV9	TRBD2	TRBJ2-1	once	CASSARGGGEQFF	TGTGCCAGCAGCGCGCGGGGCGGGGGTGAGCAGTTCTTC
TRBV12-5	TRBD1	TRBJ2-5	.	CASGFPRDRAAQETQYF	TGTGCTAGTGGTTTCCCCCGGGACAGGGCAGCTCAAGAGACCCAGTACTTC
TRBV10-3	.	TRBJ2-5	.	CAISESKQGSPETQYF	TGTGCCATCAGTGAGTCGAAGCAGGGATCCCCAGAGACCCAGTACTTC
TRBV7-8	.	TRBJ1-3	.	CASSRAPVGNTIYF	TGTGCCAGCAGCCGAGCGCCAGTGGGAAACACCATATATTTT
TRBV6-6	.	TRBJ1-6	.	CASSKQGRGSPLHF	TGTGCCAGCAGTAAACAGGGAAGAGGATCACCCCTCCACTTT
TRBV27	TRBD1	TRBJ2-7	.	CASSLLGTGIYEQYF	TGTGCCAGCAGTTTATTGGGGACAGGGATCTACGAGCAGTACTTC
TRBV30	TRBD1	TRBJ1-5	once	CAWKTGTGNQPQHF	TGTGCCTGGAAAACCGGGACAGGGAATCAGCCCCAGCATTTT
TRBV9	TRBD1	TRBJ2-1	.	CASSGGQGDYEQFF	TGTGCCAGCAGCGGCGGACAGGGCGACTATGAGCAGTTCTTC
TRBV5-1	TRBD2	TRBJ2-7	.	CASSPGLAGGSSYEQYF	TGCGCCAGCAGCCCAGGACTAGCGGGGGGGAGCTCCTACGAGCAGTACTTC
TRBV27	TRBD1	TRBJ1-6	.	CASSLMTAKRGGSMINSPLHF	TGTGCCAGCAGTTTGATGACCGCAAAACGAGGGGGCAGCATGATAAATTCACCCCTCCACTTT
TRBV5-1	.	TRBJ1-2	.	CASSLDNNYGYTF	TGCGCCAGCAGCTTGGACAATAACTATGGCTACACCTTC
TRBV14	.	TRBJ1-2	.	CASSPRMSVSLDGYTF	TGTGCCAGCAGCCCCAGGATGTCGGTCTCGTTGGATGGCTACACCTTC
TRBV19	TRBD1	TRBJ1-2	.	CASSKAEWTGVSYGYTF	TGTGCCAGTAGTAAAGCCGAGTGGACAGGGGTTAGCTATGGCTACACCTTC
TRBV27	.	TRBJ1-5	.	CASSGGRAGGFSNQPQHF	TGTGCCAGCAGTGGAGGACGGGCGGGGGGGTTTAGCAATCAGCCCCAGCATTTT
TRBV6-5	TRBD1	TRBJ1-5	.	CASSKDRARGQPQHF	TGTGCCAGCAGTAAAGACAGGGCAAGGGGTCAGCCCCAGCATTTT
TRBV5-5	TRBD1	TRBJ1-5	.	CASSLRDRGLSTQHF	TGTGCCAGCAGCCTGAGGGACAGGGGACTCTCGACCCAGCATTTT
TRBV5-6	.	TRBJ2-5	.	CASSLVGSQETQYF	TGTGCCAGCAGCTTGGTCGGTAGTCAAGAGACCCAGTACTTC
TRBV5-6	.	TRBJ2-5	.	CASSLPGGETQYF	TGTGCCAGCAGCTTGCCAGGAGGCGAGACCCAGTACTTC
TRBV7-2	TRBD2	TRBJ2-1	.	CASSRTSGGIYNEQFF	TGTGCCAGCAGCCGGACTAGCGGGGGGATCTACAATGAGCAGTTCTTC
TRBV20-1	.	TRBJ1-2	.	CSATIHGYTF	TGCAGTGCTACAATTCATGGCTACACCTTC
TRBV5-8	TRBD2	TRBJ2-2	.	CASSHRGAGVKTGELFF	TGTGCCAGCAGCCACCGGGGAGCGGGAGTCAAAACCGGGGAGCTGTTTTTT
TRBV4-2	TRBD1	TRBJ1-2	.	CASSQDSPQWVRTGGAYYGYTF	TGTGCCAGCAGCCAAGATTCGCCCCAATGGGTCCGGACAGGGGGCGCTTACTATGGCTACACCTTC
TRBV6-5	TRBD2	TRBJ2-3	.	CASSRAGPFTDTQYF	TGTGCCAGCAGTCGAGCGGGACCTTTCACAGATACGCAGTATTTT
TRBV19	.	TRBJ2-1	once	CASSIDGGASYNEQFF	TGTGCCAGTAGTATAGATGGGGGGGCCTCCTACAATGAGCAGTTCTTC
TRBV5-4	TRBD1	TRBJ2-1	.	CASSTPGQGGDEQFF	TGTGCCAGCAGCACCCCGGGACAGGGGGGAGATGAGCAGTTCTTC
TRBV10-3	TRBD2	TRBJ2-3	.	CAISQREGGTQYF	TGTGCCATCTCCCAGCGGGAGGGAGGTACGCAGTATTTT
TRBV6-6	TRBD2	TRBJ2-3	.	CASSPLAADTQYF	TGTGCCAGCAGTCCACTAGCGGCAGATACGCAGTATTTT
TRBV5-1	TRBD2	TRBJ2-7	.	CASSSRASGDYEQYF	TGCGCCAGCAGCTCGCGGGCTAGCGGTGACTACGAGCAGTACTTC
TRBV10-3	.	TRBJ2-3	.	CAISSGYSTDTQYF	TGTGCCATCAGTTCGGGTTACAGCACAGATACGCAGTATTTT
TRBV7-8	.	TRBJ1-2	.	CASSLGHTNYGYTF	TGTGCCAGCAGCTTAGGGCATACTAACTATGGCTACACCTTC
TRBV7-6	.	TRBJ1-1	.	CASSPLLNTEAFF	TGTGCCAGCAGCCCCCTCCTGAACACTGAAGCTTTCTTT
TRBV11-2	TRBD2	TRBJ2-2	few	CASSLLAGGPTGELFF	TGTGCCAGCAGCTTATTAGCGGGGGGGCCGACCGGGGAGCTGTTTTTT
TRBV5-6	TRBD1	TRBJ2-4	.	CASSLGRGQSKKNIQYF	TGTGCCAGCAGCTTGGGCAGGGGGCAGAGCAAAAAAAACATTCAGTACTTC
TRBV5-1	TRBD1	TRBJ2-3	few	CASSLSNQGADTQYF	TGCGCCAGCAGCCTTTCGAACCAGGGGGCAGATACGCAGTATTTT
TRBV28	TRBD1	TRBJ2-7	.	CASSITGQAHYEQYF	TGTGCCAGCAGTATAACGGGACAGGCTCACTACGAGCAGTACTTC
TRBV10-3	.	TRBJ2-1	.	CATQVRGAYNEQFF	TGTGCCACCCAGGTCCGGGGAGCATACAATGAGCAGTTCTTC